This TCR beta chain was identified in a study of blood T cell repertoires in COVID-19. For the study at large: Acute and convalescent COVID-19 specimens originated in the United States, Italy and Spain. PBMCs, B-cell-depleted T cells, or T cells provided the cDNA or gDNA that made up the material.

Per the study methods: Amplification of reference gene primers provided the estimated nucleated cell counts. Repertoires were generated with immunoSEQ multiplex PCR, while TCRdb's copy carries only in-frame clones and drops some. The D gene and trimming were derived from the DNA, and the V and J assignments and clone size from that table. Among tens of thousands of clones listed, around 77% were seen once. Germline CDR1 and CDR2: SGDLS and YYNGEE. The germline V and J ends were trimmed by 1 base and 2 bases, with 6 bases remaining between them. This CDR3 is built from 13 residues. The chain combines TRBV9 with TRBJ2-5; D gene unclear. This clonotype was obtained from an elderly man with active or convalescent COVID-19. Sequences were obtained from peripheral blood. The CDR3 nucleotides read TGTGCCAGCAGCGTATCCCTACAAGAGACCCAGTACTTC. Its translation is CASSVSLQETQYF.